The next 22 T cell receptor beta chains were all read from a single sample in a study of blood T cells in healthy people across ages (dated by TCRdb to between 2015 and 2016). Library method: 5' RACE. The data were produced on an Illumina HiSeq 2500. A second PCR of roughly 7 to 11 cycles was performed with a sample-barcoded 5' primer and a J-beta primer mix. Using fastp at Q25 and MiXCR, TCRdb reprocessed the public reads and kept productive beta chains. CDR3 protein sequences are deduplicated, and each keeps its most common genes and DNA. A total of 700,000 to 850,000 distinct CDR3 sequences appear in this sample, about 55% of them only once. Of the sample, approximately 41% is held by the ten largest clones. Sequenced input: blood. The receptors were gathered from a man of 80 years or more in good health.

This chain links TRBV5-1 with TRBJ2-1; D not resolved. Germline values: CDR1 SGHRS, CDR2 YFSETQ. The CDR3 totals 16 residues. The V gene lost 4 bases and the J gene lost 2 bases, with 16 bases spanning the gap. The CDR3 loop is CASSPYMKETYNEQFF. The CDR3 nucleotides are TGCGCCAGCAGCCCGTACATGAAAGAGACCTACAATGAGCAGTTCTTC.

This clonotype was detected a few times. CDR3 sequence: CASSLFAPGYAYF. The DNA for the CDR3 is TGCGCCAGCAGCTTGTTTGCCCCCGGATACGCGTATTTT. The rearrangement uses TRBV5-1 and TRBJ2-3; D gene unclear. The CDR3 spans 13 residues. V was shortened by 1 base and J by 14 bases, with 17 bases between the two germline ends. Germline-derived CDR1 and CDR2 are SGHRS and YFSETQ.

The CDR3 bases are TGCGCCAGCAGCCGTACTAGCGCCCTGTACGAGCAGTACTTC. It specifies CASSRTSALYEQYF. This rearrangement joins TRBV5-1 to TRBJ2-7; 7 nucleotides align to TRBD2. Per the germline V gene, CDR1 is SGHRS and CDR2 is YFSETQ. The CDR3 extends over 14 amino acids. Trimming at V came to 4 bases and at J to 4 bases, leaving 8 bases not matched to a gene.

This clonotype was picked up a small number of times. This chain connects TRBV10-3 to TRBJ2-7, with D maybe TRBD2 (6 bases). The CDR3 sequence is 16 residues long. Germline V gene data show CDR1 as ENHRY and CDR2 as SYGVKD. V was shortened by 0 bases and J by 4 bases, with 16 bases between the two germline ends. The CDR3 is CAISESRRAGVYEQYF. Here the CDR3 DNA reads TGTGCCATCAGTGAGTCAAGGAGGGCCGGCGTTTACGAGCAGTACTTC.

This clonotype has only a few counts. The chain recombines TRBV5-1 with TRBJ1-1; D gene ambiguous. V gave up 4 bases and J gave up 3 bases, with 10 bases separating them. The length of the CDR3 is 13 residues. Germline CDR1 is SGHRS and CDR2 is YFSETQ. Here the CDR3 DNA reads TGCGCCAGCAGCCCGCGACCGGACACTGAAGCTTTCTTT. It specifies CASSPRPDTEAFF.

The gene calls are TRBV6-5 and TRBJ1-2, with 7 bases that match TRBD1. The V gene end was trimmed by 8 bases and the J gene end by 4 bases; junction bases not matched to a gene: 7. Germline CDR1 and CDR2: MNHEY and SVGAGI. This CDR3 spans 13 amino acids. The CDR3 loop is CASGITGAYGYTF. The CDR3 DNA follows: TGTGCCAGCGGGATTACAGGGGCCTATGGCTACACCTTC.

For the CDR3, the DNA is TGCAGTGCTAGCAACCCCGTTCTCCCGGGACTACGAGATGGGCACAGATACGCGTATTTT. It specifies CSASNPVLPGLRDGHRYAYF. The chain is built from TRBV20-1 and TRBJ2-3; the match to TRBD2 covers 7 bases. J was trimmed by 14 bases and V by 3 bases; bases with no gene match: 35. Germline CDR1 is DFQATT and CDR2 is SNEGSKA (reference sequence). The CDR3 sequence is 20 residues long.

Here the CDR3 DNA reads TGTGCCACCAGCCGCGAACAGGGGAACCAGCCCCAGCATTTT. Translating gives CATSREQGNQPQHF. The chain joins TRBV15 to TRBJ1-5, with TRBD1 matching over 7 bases. V shed 5 bases, J shed 7 bases, and the junction held 8 bases outside the gene matches. Germline CDR1 reads LNHNV; CDR2 reads YYDKDF (reference sequence). The CDR3 loop spans 14 amino acids.

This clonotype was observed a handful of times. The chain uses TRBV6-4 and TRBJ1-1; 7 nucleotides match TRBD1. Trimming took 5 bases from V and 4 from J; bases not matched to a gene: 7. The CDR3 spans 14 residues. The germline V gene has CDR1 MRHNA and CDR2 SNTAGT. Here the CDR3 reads CASSSWTGSTEAFF. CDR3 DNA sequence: TGTGCCAGCAGTTCCTGGACAGGATCCACTGAAGCTTTCTTT.

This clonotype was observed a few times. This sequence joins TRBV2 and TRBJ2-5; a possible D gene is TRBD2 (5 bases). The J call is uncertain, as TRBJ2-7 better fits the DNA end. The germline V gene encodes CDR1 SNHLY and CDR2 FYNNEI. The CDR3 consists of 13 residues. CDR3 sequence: CASKGRGWNEQYF. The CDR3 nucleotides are TGTGCCAGCAAGGGAAGAGGGTGGAACGAGCAGTACTTC.

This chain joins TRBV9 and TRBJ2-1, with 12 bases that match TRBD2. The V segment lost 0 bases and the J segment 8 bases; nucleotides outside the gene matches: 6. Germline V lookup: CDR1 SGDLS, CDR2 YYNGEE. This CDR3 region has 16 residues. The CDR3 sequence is CASSVEGLAGGYEQFF. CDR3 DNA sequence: TGTGCCAGCAGCGTAGAAGGGCTAGCGGGGGGGTATGAGCAGTTCTTC. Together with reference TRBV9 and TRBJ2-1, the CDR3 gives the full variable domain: DSGVTQTPKHLITATGQRVTLRCSPRSGDLSVYWYQQSLDQGLQFLIQYYNGEERAKGNILERFSAQQFPDLHSELNLSSLELGDSALYFCASSVEGLAGGYEQFFGPGTRLTVL.

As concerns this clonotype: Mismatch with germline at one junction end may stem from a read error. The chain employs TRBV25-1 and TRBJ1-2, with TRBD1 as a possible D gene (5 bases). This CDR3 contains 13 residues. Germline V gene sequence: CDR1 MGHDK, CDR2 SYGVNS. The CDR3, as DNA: TGTGCCAGCAGTGGCCCCGGGGCTTATGACTACACCTTC. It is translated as CASSGPGAYDYTF.

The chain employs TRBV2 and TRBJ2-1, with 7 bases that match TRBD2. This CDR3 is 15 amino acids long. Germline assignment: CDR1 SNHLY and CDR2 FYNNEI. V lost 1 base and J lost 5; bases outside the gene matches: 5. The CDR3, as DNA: TGTGCCAGCAGTGAAGAGATGGGACTAAACAATGAGCAGTTCTTC. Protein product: CASSEEMGLNNEQFF.

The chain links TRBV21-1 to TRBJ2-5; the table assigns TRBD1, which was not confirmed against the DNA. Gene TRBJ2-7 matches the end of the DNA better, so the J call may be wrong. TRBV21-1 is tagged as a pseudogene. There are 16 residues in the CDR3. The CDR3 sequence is CASSNFVDRGTSEQYF. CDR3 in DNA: TGTGCCAGCAGCAACTTCGTGGACAGGGGGACGAGCGAGCAGTACTTC.

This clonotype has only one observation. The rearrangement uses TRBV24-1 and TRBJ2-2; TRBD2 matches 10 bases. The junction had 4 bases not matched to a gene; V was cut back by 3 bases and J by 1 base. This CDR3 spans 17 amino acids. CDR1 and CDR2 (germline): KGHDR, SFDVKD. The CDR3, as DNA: TGTGCCACCAGTGATACCGCTAGCGGGAGGAACACCGGGGAGCTGTTTTTT. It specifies CATSDTASGRNTGELFF.

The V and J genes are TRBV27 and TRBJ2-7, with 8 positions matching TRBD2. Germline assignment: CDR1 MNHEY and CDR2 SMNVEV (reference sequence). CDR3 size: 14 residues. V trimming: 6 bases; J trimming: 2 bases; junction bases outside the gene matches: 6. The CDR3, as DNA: TGTGCCAGCAGGAGCGGGAGCGGTACCTACGAGCAGTACTTC. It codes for CASRSGSGTYEQYF.

DNA for the CDR3: TGTGCCAGCAACAGGGATACGGTCCTAGCGGACCCGGGGACAGATACGCAGTATTTT. This translates into CASNRDTVLADPGTDTQYF. The chain couples TRBV5-5 to TRBJ2-3; tentative D call: TRBD2 (7 bases). Germline CDR1 reads SGHKS; CDR2 reads YYEKEE (reference sequence). This CDR3 comprises 19 residues. The V and J ends lost 6 bases and 3 bases respectively, with 29 bases between them.

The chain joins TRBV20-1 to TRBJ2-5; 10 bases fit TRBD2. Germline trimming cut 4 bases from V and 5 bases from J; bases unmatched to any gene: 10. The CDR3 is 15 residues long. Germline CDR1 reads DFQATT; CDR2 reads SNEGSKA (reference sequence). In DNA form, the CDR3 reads TGCAGTGCTACCGCTGGAAGCGGGAGGGTGGAGACCCAGTACTTC. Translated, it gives CSATAGSGRVETQYF.

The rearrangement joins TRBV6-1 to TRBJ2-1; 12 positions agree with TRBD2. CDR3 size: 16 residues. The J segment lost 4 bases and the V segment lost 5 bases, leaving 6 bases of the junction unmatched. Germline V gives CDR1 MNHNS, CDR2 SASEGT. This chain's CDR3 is CASSPRLAGAYNEQFF. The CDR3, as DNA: TGTGCCAGCAGTCCGCGACTAGCGGGAGCTTACAATGAGCAGTTCTTC.

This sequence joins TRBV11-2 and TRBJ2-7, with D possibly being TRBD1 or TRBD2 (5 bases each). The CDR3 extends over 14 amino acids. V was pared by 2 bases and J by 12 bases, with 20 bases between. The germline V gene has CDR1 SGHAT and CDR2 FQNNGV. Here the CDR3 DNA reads TGTGCCAGCAGCTTAAGAGGGGCTCCCGGGTTCTTGTACTTC. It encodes CASSLRGAPGFLYF.

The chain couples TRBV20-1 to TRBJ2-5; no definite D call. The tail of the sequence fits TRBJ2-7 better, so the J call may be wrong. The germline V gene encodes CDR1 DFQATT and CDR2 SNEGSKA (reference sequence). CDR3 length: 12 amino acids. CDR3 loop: CSAKGRTYEQYF. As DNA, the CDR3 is TGCAGTGCTAAGGGTAGAACCTACGAGCAGTACTTC.

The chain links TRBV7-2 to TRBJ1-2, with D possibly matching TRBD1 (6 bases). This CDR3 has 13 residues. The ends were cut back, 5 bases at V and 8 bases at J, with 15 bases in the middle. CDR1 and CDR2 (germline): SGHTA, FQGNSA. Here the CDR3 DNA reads TGTGCCAGCAGCCCCCAAGGGGGGAGCGGCTACACCTTC. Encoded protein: CASSPQGGSGYTF.